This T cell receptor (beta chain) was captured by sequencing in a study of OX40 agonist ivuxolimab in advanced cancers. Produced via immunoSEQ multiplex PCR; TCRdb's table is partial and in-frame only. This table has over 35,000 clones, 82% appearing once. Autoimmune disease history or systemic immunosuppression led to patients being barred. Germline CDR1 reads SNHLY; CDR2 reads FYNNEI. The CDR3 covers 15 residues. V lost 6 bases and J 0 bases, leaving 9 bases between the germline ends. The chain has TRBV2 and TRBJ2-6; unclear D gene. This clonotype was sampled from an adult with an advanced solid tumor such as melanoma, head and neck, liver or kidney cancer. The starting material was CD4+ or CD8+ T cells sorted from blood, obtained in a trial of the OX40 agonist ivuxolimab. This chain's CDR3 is CASRTDNSGANVLTF. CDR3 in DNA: TGTGCCAGCAGGACGGATAACTCTGGGGCCAACGTCCTGACTTTC.